The rows below give T cell receptor beta chains drawn from one sample of a study of blood T cell repertoires in COVID-19. The protocol was immunoSEQ multiplex PCR, while the TCRdb copy is restricted to in-frame clones and leaves out a portion. The table includes more than 250,000 clones, over 75% detected once. The material sequenced was PBMCs or T cells enriched from blood (not recorded which). Receptor source: a woman in her twenties or thirties who had recovered from COVID-19. Each CDR3 is given without its conserved first and last residue.

j_call | v_call | cdr3_aa
TRBJ1-4 | TRBV10-3 | ATTDRSNEKLF
TRBJ2-4 | TRBV27 | ASSLQGLQY
TRBJ1-2 | TRBV27 | ASSPTTGVNGYT
TRBJ1-6 | TRBV5-4 | ASSSGQGRNSPLH
TRBJ1-2 | TRBV27 | ASTSVGASYGYT
TRBJ2-2 | TRBV30 | AWKKDRKTGELF
TRBJ1-5 | TRBV10-2 | ASSPDRFDQPQH
TRBJ1-1 | TRBV4-3 | ASSQELPGQGSNTEAF
TRBJ1-3 | TRBV7-9 | ATIPRQGAAGNTIY
TRBJ1-3 | TRBV5-5 | ASSWASGTAGNTIY
TRBJ1-5 | TRBV4-3 | ASSPERQGINQPQH
TRBJ2-5 | TRBV5-8 | ASSLTGTQY
TRBJ2-2 | TRBV7-3 | ASSLTLTGNTGELF
TRBJ2-2 | TRBV28 | ASSRRGNTGELF
TRBJ2-6 | TRBV29-1 | SVESGASSGANVLT
TRBJ2-3 | TRBV29-1 | STGAGGETDTQY
TRBJ1-1 | TRBV6-5 | ASSNKRTEAF
TRBJ1-1 | TRBV5-1 | ASSLEMMGPEAF
TRBJ2-7 | TRBV4-2 | ASSRRGDTYEQY
TRBJ2-7 | TRBV6-2/TRBV6-3 | ASSYEFSLAPSYEQY
TRBJ2-2 | TRBV27 | ASSWTANTGELF
TRBJ1-1 | TRBV2 | ASSIDRVNTEAF
TRBJ1-2 | TRBV2 | ASRGGRGQDGYT
TRBJ1-6 | TRBV3-1/TRBV3-2 | ASSQSSYNSPLH
TRBJ2-1 | TRBV7-3 | ASSPTGTSNEQF
TRBJ2-2 | TRBV4-3 | ASSQSSGGAAVGELF
TRBJ2-7 | TRBV29-1 | SVGADSYEQY
TRBJ1-2 | TRBV7-8 | ASSLATVNYGYT
TRBJ1-1 | TRBV27 | ASSITGAWGAF
TRBJ1-6 | TRBV13 | ASSGDRGRDNSPLH
TRBJ1-2 | TRBV7-9 | ASSLAPDRAVSGYT
TRBJ2-5 | TRBV10-3 | AISELGGLGETQY
TRBJ1-2 | TRBV3-1/TRBV3-2 | ASSESGQINYGYT
TRBJ1-1 | TRBV4-1 | ASSQVQGDTEAF
TRBJ1-4 | TRBV27 | ASSFGRGTNEKLF
TRBJ2-7 | TRBV5-1 | ASSLEGRSYEQY
TRBJ1-5 | TRBV6-5 | ASNPQPGDQPQH
TRBJ2-7 | TRBV7-9 | ASSLSYEQY
TRBJ1-4 | TRBV25-1 | ASSEYGGKGEKLF
TRBJ1-4 | TRBV3-1/TRBV3-2 | ASSQGLNEKLF
TRBJ1-1 | TRBV7-8 | ASSFRDRLENTEAF
TRBJ1-2 | TRBV29-1 | STWETGNLGYT
TRBJ1-1 | TRBV10-3 | AISGGTANTEAF
TRBJ1-2 | TRBV6-2/TRBV6-3 | ASSFGELYGYT
TRBJ1-2 | TRBV4-2 | ASSQESGGVGYT
TRBJ1-1 | TRBV11-2 | ASSFFRNTEAF
TRBJ2-1 | TRBV5-8 | ASSRVWGGDYNEQF
TRBJ1-2 | TRBV29-1 | SVAGGGYT
TRBJ2-7 | TRBV2 | ASSFVAGEVEQY
TRBJ1-1 | TRBV4-2 | ASSQLGQGERDTEAF
TRBJ1-2 | TRBV12-3/TRBV12-4 | ASSLIGGYT
TRBJ2-1 | TRBV30 | AWYEQGTVPYNEQF
TRBJ2-3 | TRBV7-2 | ASSLGGQGGTDTQY
TRBJ2-1 | TRBV4-1 | ASSQDRSSYNEQF
TRBJ1-1 | TRBV12-2 | ASRLKIIKRVSAEAF
TRBJ1-3 | TRBV28 | ASSLLSSGNTIY
TRBJ2-3 | TRBV5-8 | ASSSSPDTQY
TRBJ2-3 | TRBV13 | ASIQGARPTGTQY
TRBJ1-2 | TRBV5-8 | ASSKTGTGGVRYGYT